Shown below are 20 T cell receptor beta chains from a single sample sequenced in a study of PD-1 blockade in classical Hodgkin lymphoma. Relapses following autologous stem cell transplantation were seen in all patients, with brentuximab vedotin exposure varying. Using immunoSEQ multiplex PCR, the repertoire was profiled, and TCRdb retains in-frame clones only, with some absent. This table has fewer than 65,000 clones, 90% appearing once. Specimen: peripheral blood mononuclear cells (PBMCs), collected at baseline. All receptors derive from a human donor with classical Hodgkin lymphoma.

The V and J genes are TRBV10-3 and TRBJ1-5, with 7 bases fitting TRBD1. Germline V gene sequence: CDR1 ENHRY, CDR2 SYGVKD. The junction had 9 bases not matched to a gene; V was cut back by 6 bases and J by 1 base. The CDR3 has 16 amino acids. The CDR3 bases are TGTGCCATCAGCGATAACAGGGGAGGCAGCAATCAGCCCCAGCATTTT. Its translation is CAISDNRGGSNQPQHF.

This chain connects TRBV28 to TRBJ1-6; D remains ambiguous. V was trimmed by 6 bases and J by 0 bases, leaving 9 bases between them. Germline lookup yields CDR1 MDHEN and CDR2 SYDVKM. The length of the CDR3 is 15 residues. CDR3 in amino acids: CASSSGSSYNSPLHF. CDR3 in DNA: TGTGCCAGCAGCTCGGGTAGCTCCTATAATTCACCCCTCCACTTT.

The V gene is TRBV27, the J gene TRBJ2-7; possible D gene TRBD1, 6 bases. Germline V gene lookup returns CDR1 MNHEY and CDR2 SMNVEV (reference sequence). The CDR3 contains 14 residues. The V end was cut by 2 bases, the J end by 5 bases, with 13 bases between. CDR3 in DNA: TGTGCCAGCAGTTTAGACAGGCAGGCGGACGAGCAGTACTTC. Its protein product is CASSLDRQADEQYF.

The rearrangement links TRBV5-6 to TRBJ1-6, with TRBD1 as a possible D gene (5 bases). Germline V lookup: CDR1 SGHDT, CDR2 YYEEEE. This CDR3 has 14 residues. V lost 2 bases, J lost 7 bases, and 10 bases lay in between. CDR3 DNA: TGTGCCAGCAGCTTCGGGACGGAGAATTCACCCCTCCACTTT. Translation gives CASSFGTENSPLHF.

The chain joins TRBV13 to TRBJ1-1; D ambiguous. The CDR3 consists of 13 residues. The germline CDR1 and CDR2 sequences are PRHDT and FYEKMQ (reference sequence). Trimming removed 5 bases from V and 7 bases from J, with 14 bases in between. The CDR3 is CASSPTESREAFF. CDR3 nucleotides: TGTGCCAGCAGCCCCACAGAGTCTCGTGAAGCTTTCTTT.

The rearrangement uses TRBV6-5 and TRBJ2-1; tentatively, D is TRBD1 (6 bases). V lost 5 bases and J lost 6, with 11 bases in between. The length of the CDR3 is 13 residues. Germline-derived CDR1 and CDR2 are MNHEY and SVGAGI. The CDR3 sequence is CASSQQGPNEQFF. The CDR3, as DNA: TGTGCCAGCAGTCAACAGGGTCCCAATGAGCAGTTCTTC.

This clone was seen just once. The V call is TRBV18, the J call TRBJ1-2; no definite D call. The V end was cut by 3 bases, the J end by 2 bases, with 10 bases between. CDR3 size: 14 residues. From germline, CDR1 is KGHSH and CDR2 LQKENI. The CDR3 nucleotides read TGTGCCAGCTCACCGCTGACCCAAAACTATGGCTACACCTTC. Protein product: CASSPLTQNYGYTF.

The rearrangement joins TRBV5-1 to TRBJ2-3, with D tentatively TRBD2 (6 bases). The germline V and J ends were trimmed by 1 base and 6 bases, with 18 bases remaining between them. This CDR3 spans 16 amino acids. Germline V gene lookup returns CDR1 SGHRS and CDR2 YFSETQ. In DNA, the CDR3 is TGCGCCAGCAGCTTGCCCGGGACTCCCGTCGGGGATACGCAGTATTTT. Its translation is CASSLPGTPVGDTQYF.

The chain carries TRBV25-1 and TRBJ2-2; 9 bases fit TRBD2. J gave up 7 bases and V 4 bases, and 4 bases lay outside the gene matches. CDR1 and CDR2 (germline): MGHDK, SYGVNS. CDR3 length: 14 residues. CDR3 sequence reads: CASSVGLAIGELFF. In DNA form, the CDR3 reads TGTGCCAGCAGTGTGGGACTAGCAATCGGGGAGCTGTTTTTT.

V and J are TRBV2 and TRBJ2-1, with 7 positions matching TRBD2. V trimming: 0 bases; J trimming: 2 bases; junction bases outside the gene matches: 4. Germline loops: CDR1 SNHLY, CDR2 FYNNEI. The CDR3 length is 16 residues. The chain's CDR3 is CASSEAVGGPYNEQFF. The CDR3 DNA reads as TGTGCCAGCAGTGAAGCGGTGGGAGGGCCCTACAATGAGCAGTTCTTC.

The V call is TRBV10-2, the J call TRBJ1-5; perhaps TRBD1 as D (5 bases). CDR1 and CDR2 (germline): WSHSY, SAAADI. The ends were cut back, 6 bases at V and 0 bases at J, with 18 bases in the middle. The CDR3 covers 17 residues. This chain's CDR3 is CASRDGHGGFSNQPQHF. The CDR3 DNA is TGCGCCAGCAGGGACGGACACGGAGGATTTAGCAATCAGCCCCAGCATTTT.

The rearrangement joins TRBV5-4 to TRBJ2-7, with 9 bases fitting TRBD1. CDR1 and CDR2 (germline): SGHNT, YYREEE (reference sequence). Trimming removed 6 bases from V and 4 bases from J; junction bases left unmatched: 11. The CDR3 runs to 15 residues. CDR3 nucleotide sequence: TGTGCCAGCACCCTGACCGGGACAGGGAGATACGAGCAGTACTTC. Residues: CASTLTGTGRYEQYF.

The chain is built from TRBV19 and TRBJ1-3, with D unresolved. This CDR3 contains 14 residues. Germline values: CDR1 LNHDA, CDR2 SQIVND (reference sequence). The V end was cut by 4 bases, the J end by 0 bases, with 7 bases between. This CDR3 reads CASSTAGSGNTIYF. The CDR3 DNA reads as TGTGCCAGTAGTACAGCCGGCTCTGGAAACACCATATATTTT.

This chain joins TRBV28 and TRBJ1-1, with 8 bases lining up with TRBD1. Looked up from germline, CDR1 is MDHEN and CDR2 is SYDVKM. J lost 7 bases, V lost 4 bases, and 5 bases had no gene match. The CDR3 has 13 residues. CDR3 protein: CASSSPTGGEAFF. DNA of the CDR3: TGTGCCAGCAGTTCCCCAACAGGGGGTGAAGCTTTCTTT.

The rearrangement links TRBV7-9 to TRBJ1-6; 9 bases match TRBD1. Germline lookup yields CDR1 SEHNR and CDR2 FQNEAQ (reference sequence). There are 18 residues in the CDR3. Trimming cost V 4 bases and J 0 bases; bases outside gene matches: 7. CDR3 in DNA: TGTGCCAGCAGCTCGGGACAGGGCATAAGCTCCTATAATTCACCCCTCCACTTT. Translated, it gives CASSSGQGISSYNSPLHF.

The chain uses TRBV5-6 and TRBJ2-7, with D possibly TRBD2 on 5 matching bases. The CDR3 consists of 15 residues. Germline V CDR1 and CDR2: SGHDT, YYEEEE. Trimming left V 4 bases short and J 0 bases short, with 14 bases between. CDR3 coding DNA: TGTGCCAGCAGCCCCTGGACGGGAACCTCCTACGAGCAGTACTTC. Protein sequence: CASSPWTGTSYEQYF.

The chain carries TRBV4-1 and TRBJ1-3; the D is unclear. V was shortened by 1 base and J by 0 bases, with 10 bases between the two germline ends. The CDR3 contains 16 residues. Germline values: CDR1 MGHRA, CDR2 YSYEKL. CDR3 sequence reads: CASSQVEAGSGNTIYF. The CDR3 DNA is TGCGCCAGCAGCCAAGTAGAGGCCGGCTCTGGAAACACCATATATTTT.

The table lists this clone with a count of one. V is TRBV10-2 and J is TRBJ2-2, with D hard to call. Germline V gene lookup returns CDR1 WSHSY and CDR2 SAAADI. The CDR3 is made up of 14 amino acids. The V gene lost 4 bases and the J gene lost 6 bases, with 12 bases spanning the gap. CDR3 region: CASSVPAFAGELFF. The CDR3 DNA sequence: TGCGCCAGCAGTGTTCCGGCTTTCGCCGGGGAGCTGTTTTTT.

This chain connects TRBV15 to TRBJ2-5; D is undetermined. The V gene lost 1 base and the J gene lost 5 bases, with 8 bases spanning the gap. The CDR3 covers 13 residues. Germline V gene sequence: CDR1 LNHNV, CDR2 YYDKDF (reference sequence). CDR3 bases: TGTGCCACCAGCAGAGCCCCCCAGGAGACCCAGTACTTC. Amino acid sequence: CATSRAPQETQYF.

CDR3 sequence: CASSPSSYNEQFF. The CDR3 region has the DNA TGCGCCAGCAGCCCCAGCTCCTACAATGAGCAGTTCTTC. The V call is TRBV5-1, the J call TRBJ2-1; D gene ambiguous. CDR3 size: 13 residues. V lost 4 bases to trimming and J lost 0 bases, with 5 bases between them. Germline V gene lookup returns CDR1 SGHRS and CDR2 YFSETQ.